Listed here is a single T cell receptor (beta chain). Its antigen is not known. The data stem from a study of cytomegalovirus exposure and HLA in healthy donors. Study summary: An earlier analysis identified fewer than 130 million unique TCR beta sequences in about 190 million T cells. Study-level findings and limits: Highly shared variants forming one cluster were likely a sequencing artifact.

J was trimmed by 1 base and V by 5 bases; bases with no gene match: 7. Germline CDR1 is KGHSH and CDR2 is LQKENI. This CDR3 contains 16 residues. This PCR relied on a set of 60 Vbeta primers and 13 Jbeta primers. As processed by the authors: Per a later analysis, the number of unique TCR beta chains was roughly 87 million, of which roughly 9.9 million were shared. Profiling relied on immunoSEQ multiplex PCR, and the TCRdb table lists in-frame clones only, not all of them. For V, J and clone size, that table is used; D and trimming come from the DNA. The sample shows 95,000 to 100,000 clones, around 76% of them seen only once.

Sequencing was done on a sample of PBMCs. This chain links TRBV18 with TRBJ2-7; TRBD2 agrees at 11 bases. This clonotype was obtained from a woman between 55 and 75 years old in good health and CMV-seropositive. The CDR3 bases are TGTGCCAGCTCATCCACTTTAGCGGGAGGGTCCTACGAGCAGTACTTC. This translates into CASSSTLAGGSYEQYF.